This T cell receptor (beta chain) was recorded in a study of blood T cell repertoires in COVID-19 (dated by TCRdb to 2020 to 2022). With respect to the entire study: Samples covering the acute and convalescent phases of COVID-19 were provided by collaborators in the United States, Italy and Spain. Sample metadata almost always included a de-identified subject ID, COVID-19 status, age in years and sex. The samples were drawn from the first 160 participants of the ongoing ImmuneRACE study and from 1,200 or so subjects provided by 6 global collaborators. The repertoires were released in a freely available public database meant as a resource for research on the immune response to SARS-CoV-2. Where available, HLA class I and class II types were taken from metadata supplied by the sample provider and were not determined by assay-based typing. The material from the prospective study consisted of cDNA or gDNA derived from T cells, B-cell-depleted T cells, or PBMCs. Deeply sampled blood TCRbeta repertoires from subjects exposed to, actively infected with, or recovered from COVID-19 were included in the dataset. Broad study findings and their caveats: The amount of clinical and demographic metadata varied by source and participant and was provided uncurated.

Collaborating institutions collected whole blood in K2EDTA tubes following their own protocols. For TCRbeta analysis, collaborators shipped samples in one of three forms: frozen whole blood, isolated PBMCs, or DNA extracted from either of those sample types. In this sample, this clone turned up once. Its antigen target is currently unknown. No base quality information exists; no much larger clone differs at one position. CDR1 SGHAT and CDR2 FQNNGV are derived from the germline V gene. After removal of 4 bases from V and 8 bases from J, the junction retains 4 bases not matched to a gene. The CDR3 goes from the cysteine to the phenylalanine over 13 residues. The sequence is cut down to CDR3 DNA, 39 bases in frame from base 1. The immunoSEQ Assay, a bias-controlled multiplex PCR, was used to amplify TCRbeta CDR3 regions from genomic DNA. For the original study's pipeline: Within the assay, amplification of reference gene primers was used to estimate how many nucleated cells each sample contained. To quantify the absolute abundance of each unique TCRbeta CDR3 rearrangement, sequence reads were collapsed and filtered. For each sample, productive Simpson clonality was calculated by taking the square root of Simpson's diversity index across productive rearrangements. TCRdb stores this immuneACCESS table with in-frame sequences only. Part of the clones is absent; in the studies checked, under half of the shortfall reflects unresolved V genes, and no reason is known for the rest. From that table come the V and J calls and clone size; the DNA was used to work out D and trimming. Across this sample there are roughly 160,000 clones, with around 82% seen only once. The ten largest clones represent roughly 10% of the sample.

The rearranged segments are TRBV11-2 and TRBJ1-4; 7 of the junction bases match TRBD1. Source material: peripheral blood. The TCR comes from an older man with active or convalescent COVID-19. CDR3 protein: CASSYGTAEKLFF. DNA sequence: TGTGCCAGCAGCTACGGGACAGCAGAAAAACTGTTTTTT.